What follows are 22 T cell receptor beta chains derived from one specimen sequenced in a study of T cells in Graves' hyperthyroidism and ophthalmopathy. RNA transcripts gave rise to amplified TCR beta CDR3 regions. An initial round of RT-PCR targeting the TCR CDR3 relied on the HTBI primer set. TCRdb processed the multiplex PCR reads anew with MiXCR; each CDR3 protein has one entry. The sample lists about 260,000 distinct CDR3 sequences, about a sixth occurring once. The specimen was blood. All receptors derive from a woman aged 18-29 years with Graves' ophthalmopathy.

This rearrangement joins TRBV6-4 to TRBJ1-1, with 9 nucleotides matching TRBD1. This CDR3 is 13 amino acids long. Germline CDR1 reads MRHNA; CDR2 reads SNTAGT. The trim removed 6 bases at V and 5 bases at J, leaving 4 bases unmatched. As DNA, the CDR3 is TGTGCCAGCAGGGACAGGGGAGGGACTGAAGCTTTCTTT. Translated, it gives CASRDRGGTEAFF.

This clonotype was counted only a few times. This chain connects TRBV7-9 to TRBJ1-1, with TRBD1 as a possible D gene (6 bases). Germline CDR1 and CDR2: SEHNR and FQNEAQ (reference sequence). V lost 5 bases and J 0 bases, leaving 13 bases between the germline ends. This CDR3 is 15 amino acids long. The CDR3 sequence: CASSTQGRVNTEAFF. CDR3 nucleotide sequence: TGTGCCAGCAGCACACAGGGTCGAGTGAACACTGAAGCTTTCTTT.

There are many counts of this clonotype. The chain combines TRBV11-2 with TRBJ2-7; 9 bases map to TRBD2. CDR1 and CDR2 (germline): SGHAT, FQNNGV. V lost 4 bases and J lost 3; bases outside the gene matches: 22. The CDR3 totals 20 residues. Here the CDR3 DNA reads TGTGCCAGCAGCTCGAGGGGTATCACGGGCGGGAGGGCCGCGTTCTACGAGCAGTACTTC. This encodes CASSSRGITGGRAAFYEQYF.

J is TRBJ1-1 and V is TRBV6-5; TRBD1 aligns across 9 bases. Germline lookup yields CDR1 MNHEY and CDR2 SVGAGI. V lost 2 bases and J lost 4; bases outside the gene matches: 8. The CDR3 consists of 16 residues. The CDR3 here is CASSYLAPGQGTEAFF. In DNA, the CDR3 is TGTGCCAGCAGTTACCTTGCCCCGGGACAGGGCACTGAAGCTTTCTTT.

There are many counts of this clonotype. This sequence joins TRBV7-8 and TRBJ2-1; 7 bases are shared with TRBD2. CDR3 length equals 15 residues. Losses at the gene ends were 1 base for V and 2 bases for J; bases not matched to a gene: 2. Germline V gene lookup returns CDR1 SGHVS and CDR2 FQNEAQ. The CDR3 loop reads CASSLVRGAYNEQFF. Here the CDR3 DNA reads TGTGCCAGCAGCTTAGTCCGGGGGGCCTACAATGAGCAGTTCTTC.

This clonotype was counted at least ten times. The V call is TRBV5-1, the J call TRBJ2-7; D is possibly TRBD1 (5 bases). V shed 4 bases and J shed 0 bases, with 11 bases lying between them. The CDR3 is 14 amino acids. CDR1 and CDR2 from the germline V gene are SGHRS and YFSETQ. The DNA of the CDR3 is TGCGCCAGCAGCGCAGGACATACCTCCTACGAGCAGTACTTC. Translated, it gives CASSAGHTSYEQYF.

Worth noting for this clonotype: At one end the junction does not follow the germline gene, possibly because of a read error. The chain carries TRBV4-1 and TRBJ1-2; TRBD1 might be the D (5 bases). The CDR3 contains 12 residues. Germline CDR1 and CDR2: MGHRA and YSYEKL. The CDR3 reads CTSSQEDNRYTF. CDR3 nucleotide sequence: TGCACCAGCAGCCAAGAGGACAATCGCTACACCTTC.

The J gene is TRBJ2-2, the V gene TRBV11-2; 8 bases match TRBD2. The junction had 8 bases not matched to a gene; V was cut back by 3 bases and J by 5 bases. Germline CDR1 SGHAT, CDR2 FQNNGV. The CDR3 has 16 residues. In DNA form, the CDR3 reads TGTGCCAGCAGCTTTTCCAGCGGGAGTTTAACCGGGGAGCTGTTTTTT. This sequence encodes CASSFSSGSLTGELFF.

This clonotype was observed many times. The J gene is TRBJ2-7, the V gene TRBV6-2 or TRBV6-3; either TRBD1 or TRBD2 may fit D (5 bases each). This CDR3 has 15 residues. Germline V gene data show CDR1 as MNHEY and CDR2 as SVGEGT. V was trimmed by 5 bases and J by 0 bases, leaving 14 bases between them. As DNA, the CDR3 is TGTGCCAGCAGTCACCGTCGGGACGGCTCCTACGAGCAGTACTTC. This encodes CASSHRRDGSYEQYF.

About this clonotype itself: Given a much more abundant clone one base away, this may be a read error. This sequence joins TRBV12-3 or TRBV12-4 and TRBJ1-1, with D maybe TRBD1 (6 bases). Trimming stripped 8 bases from V and 7 bases from J, with 14 bases between. The CDR3 sequence is 12 residues long. The CDR3 protein is CASGLRTDEAFF. The CDR3 DNA sequence: TGTGCCAGCGGCCTTCGGACAGATGAAGCTTTCTTT.

This clonotype was seen many times. The chain employs TRBV5-1 and TRBJ2-1, with 9 bases that match TRBD1. The CDR3 runs 17 residues. The trim removed 4 bases at V and 7 bases at J, leaving 15 bases unmatched. The germline CDR1 and CDR2 sequences are SGHRS and YFSETQ. Here the CDR3 DNA reads TGCGCCAGCAGCGGGCCGTTGACCGGGGACAGGGATAATGAGCAGTTCTTC. Its protein is CASSGPLTGDRDNEQFF.

This clonotype was observed at least ten times. V is TRBV29-1 and J is TRBJ2-7; TRBD2 matches 14 bases. There are 16 residues in the CDR3. Germline trimming cut 5 bases from V and 3 bases from J; bases unmatched to any gene: 9. Germline V CDR1 and CDR2: SQVTM, ANQGSEA. In nucleotides, the CDR3 is TGCAGCGTTCGCGGGACTAGCGGGAGCAAAGTCTACGAGCAGTACTTC. Translation gives CSVRGTSGSKVYEQYF.

This clonotype was found many times. The gene calls are TRBV14 and TRBJ2-7, with 7 bases matching TRBD2. Per germline, CDR1 SGHDN and CDR2 FVKESK. V trimming: 4 bases; J trimming: 6 bases; junction bases outside the gene matches: 6. The CDR3 sequence is 13 residues long. In DNA, the CDR3 is TGTGCCAGCAGCCTTTGGACTAGTCTCGAGCAGTACTTC. The encoded protein is CASSLWTSLEQYF.

In its sample, this clonotype was seen many times. This chain uses TRBV5-1 with TRBJ2-1; 12 positions agree with TRBD2. The CDR3 loop spans 16 amino acids. V shed 3 bases, J shed 0 bases, and the junction held 1 base outside the gene matches. CDR1 is SGHRS, CDR2 YFSETQ, per germline. The CDR3, as DNA: TGCGCCAGCAGCTCTAGCGGGGGGGCCTCCTACAATGAGCAGTTCTTC. Translated: CASSSSGGASYNEQFF.

This clonotype was seen repeatedly, ten times or more. This sequence joins TRBV7-3 and TRBJ2-3; D may match TRBD1 or TRBD2 (5 bases each). The germline V gene has CDR1 SGHTA and CDR2 FQGTGA. This CDR3 spans 14 amino acids. Deletions cut 5 bases from V and 5 bases from J, with 14 bases between. CDR3 sequence (DNA): TGTGCCAGCAGCCCATCACGGGACGGAGATACGCAGTATTTT. It translates to CASSPSRDGDTQYF.

This clonotype was observed at least ten times. The DNA for the CDR3 is TGTGCCAGCAGTTACTCGCATATCCCGTGGGGACCCCAGAAGGAGACCCAGTACTTC. This codes for CASSYSHIPWGPQKETQYF. The chain joins TRBV6-5 to TRBJ2-5; TRBD1 or TRBD2 may be the D gene (5 bases each). The CDR3 contains 19 residues. Per germline, CDR1 MNHEY and CDR2 SVGAGI. The V and J ends lost 0 bases and 5 bases respectively, with 25 bases between them.

This clonotype was seen many times. V gene TRBV10-3 combines with J gene TRBJ1-5; 7 bases are shared with TRBD1. This CDR3 spans 14 amino acids. CDR1 is ENHRY and CDR2 is SYGVKD in the germline V gene. The junction had 6 bases not matched to a gene; V was cut back by 10 bases and J by 0 bases. The DNA for the CDR3 is TGTGCCAGCAGGGGGGACATTAGCAATCAGCCCCAGCATTTT. This gives the protein CASRGDISNQPQHF.

This clonotype was seen at least ten times. The genes are TRBV11-1 and TRBJ1-1; TRBD1 matches 7 bases. Germline assignment: CDR1 SGHAT and CDR2 FQDESV (reference sequence). V shed 5 bases, J shed 4 bases, and the junction held 7 bases outside the gene matches. This CDR3 is 14 amino acids long. In DNA form, the CDR3 reads TGTGCCAGCAGCCCAGACAGGGTTCGCACTGAAGCTTTCTTT. It is translated as CASSPDRVRTEAFF.

This clonotype was recorded a few times. The gene calls are TRBV27 and TRBJ2-7, with D possibly matching TRBD1 (6 bases). Germline V gene lookup returns CDR1 MNHEY and CDR2 SMNVEV (reference sequence). Trimming removed 4 bases from V and 7 bases from J, with 14 bases in between. This CDR3 spans 13 amino acids. CDR3 protein: CASSYSGVREQYF. The CDR3 DNA follows: TGTGCCAGCAGTTACTCAGGGGTAAGGGAGCAGTACTTC.

This clonotype was counted ten times or more. This CDR3 reads CASLGGETQYF. The CDR3 nucleotides are TGTGCCAGCCTCGGGGGAGAGACCCAGTACTTC. The J gene is TRBJ2-5, the V gene TRBV2, with a possible D match to TRBD2 (6 bases). CDR3 length: 11 residues. The germline V gene has CDR1 SNHLY and CDR2 FYNNEI. V lost 8 bases, J lost 4 bases, and 8 bases lay in between.

This clonotype was observed at least ten times. The rearrangement uses TRBV28 and TRBJ2-3, with a weak D call TRBD2 (6 bases). There are 15 residues in the CDR3. The ends were cut back, 5 bases at V and 0 bases at J, with 12 bases in the middle. Germline assignment: CDR1 MDHEN and CDR2 SYDVKM. CDR3 sequence reads: CASSAEGLSTDTQYF. DNA of the CDR3: TGTGCCAGCAGTGCCGAGGGACTTAGCACAGATACGCAGTATTTT.

The sample holds many counts of this clonotype. The CDR3 protein is CASSEIGLRGDGTEAFF. The CDR3 nucleotides read TGTGCCAGCAGTGAAATAGGTTTACGGGGGGATGGCACTGAAGCTTTCTTT. V is TRBV6-1 and J is TRBJ1-1, with D perhaps TRBD1 (5 bases). CDR1 is MNHNS, CDR2 SASEGT, per germline. The CDR3 has 17 residues. V lost 2 bases and J lost 4, with 20 bases in between.